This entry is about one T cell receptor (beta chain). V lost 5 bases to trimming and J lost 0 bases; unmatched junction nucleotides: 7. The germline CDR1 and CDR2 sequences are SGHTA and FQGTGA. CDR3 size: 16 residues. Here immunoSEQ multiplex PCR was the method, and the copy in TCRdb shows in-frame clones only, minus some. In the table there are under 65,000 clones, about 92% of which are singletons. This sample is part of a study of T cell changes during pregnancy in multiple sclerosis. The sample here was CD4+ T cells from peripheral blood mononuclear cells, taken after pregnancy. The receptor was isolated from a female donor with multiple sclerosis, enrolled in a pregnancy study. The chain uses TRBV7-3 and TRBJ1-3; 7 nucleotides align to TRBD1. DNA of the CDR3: TGTGCCAGCAGCGCCCAGGGACAGATCTCTGGAAACACCATATATTTT. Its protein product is CASSAQGQISGNTIYF.